The clone carrying this T cell receptor (beta chain) was recorded only once. This entry is derived from a study of blood T cell repertoires in COVID-19. On the study more broadly: There were acute and convalescent COVID-19 samples, and they came from the United States, Italy and Spain. T cells, B-cell-depleted T cells, or PBMCs provided the cDNA or gDNA that served as material.

CDR3 length equals 15 residues. V dropped 1 base and J dropped 3; count of bases not matched to a gene: 5. The germline gives CDR1 GTSNPN, CDR2 SVGIG (reference sequence). Seattle patient enrollment occurred during active infection, with longitudinal follow-up thereafter. Original methodology: How many nucleated cells were present was estimated from reference gene primer amplification. Profiled with immunoSEQ multiplex PCR; TCRdb holds only in-frame clones, not every one. V and J calls and clone size are given by that table; D and trimming were obtained from the DNA. Of roughly 180,000 clones listed, roughly 92% were seen once; the top ten hold approximately 0.8%.

The TCR originated in a man aged 25-45 years with COVID-19, enrolled during active disease. Sequencing was carried out using peripheral blood. V usage is TRBV30 and J usage is TRBJ1-4; TRBD1 matches at 7 bases. CDR3 sequence: CAWSGRQGPNEKLFF. The CDR3 DNA reads TGTGCCTGGAGTGGCCGACAGGGCCCTAATGAAAAACTGTTTTTT. Using reference TRBV30 and TRBJ1-4 for the parts outside the CDR3, the full variable domain is SQTIHQWPATLVQPVGSPLSLECTVEGTSNPNLYWYRQAAGRGLQLLFYSVGIGQISSEVPQNLSASRPQDRQFILSSKKLLLSDSGFYLCAWSGRQGPNEKLFFGSGTQLSVL.